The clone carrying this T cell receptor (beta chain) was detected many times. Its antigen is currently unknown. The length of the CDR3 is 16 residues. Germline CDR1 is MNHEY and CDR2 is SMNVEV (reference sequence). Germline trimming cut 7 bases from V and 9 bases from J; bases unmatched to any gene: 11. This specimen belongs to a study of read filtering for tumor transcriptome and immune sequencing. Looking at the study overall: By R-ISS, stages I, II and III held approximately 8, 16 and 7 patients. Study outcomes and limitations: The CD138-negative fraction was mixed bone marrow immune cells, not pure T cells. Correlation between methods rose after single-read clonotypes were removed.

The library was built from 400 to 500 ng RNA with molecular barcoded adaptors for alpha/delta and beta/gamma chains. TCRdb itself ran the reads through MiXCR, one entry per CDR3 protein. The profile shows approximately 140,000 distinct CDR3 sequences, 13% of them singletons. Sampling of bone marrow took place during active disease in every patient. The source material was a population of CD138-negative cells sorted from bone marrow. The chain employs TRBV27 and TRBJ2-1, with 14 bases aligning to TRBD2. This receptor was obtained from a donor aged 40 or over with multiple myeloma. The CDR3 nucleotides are TGTGCCAGCATCCTAACCCCGGGACTAGCGGGAGCTGAGCAGTTCTTC. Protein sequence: CASILTPGLAGAEQFF.